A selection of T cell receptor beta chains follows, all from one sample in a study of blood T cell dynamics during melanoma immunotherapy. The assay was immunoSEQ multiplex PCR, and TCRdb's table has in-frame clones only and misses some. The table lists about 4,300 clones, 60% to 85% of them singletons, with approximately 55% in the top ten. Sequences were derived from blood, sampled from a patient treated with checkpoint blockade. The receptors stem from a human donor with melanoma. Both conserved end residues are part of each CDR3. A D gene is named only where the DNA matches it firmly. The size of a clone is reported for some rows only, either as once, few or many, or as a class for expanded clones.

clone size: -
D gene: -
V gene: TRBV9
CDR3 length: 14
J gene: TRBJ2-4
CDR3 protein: CASSVGWTDNIQYF
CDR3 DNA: TGTGCCAGCAGCGTAGGGTGGACAGATAACATTCAGTACTTC

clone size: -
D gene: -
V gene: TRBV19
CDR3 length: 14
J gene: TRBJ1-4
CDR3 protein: CASSIRATNEKLFF
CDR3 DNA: TGTGCCAGTAGTATCAGGGCAACTAATGAAAAACTGTTTTTT

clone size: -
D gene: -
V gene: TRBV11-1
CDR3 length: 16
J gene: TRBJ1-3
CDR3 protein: CASSIGGGAAGNTIYF
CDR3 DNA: TGTGCCAGCAGCATAGGAGGGGGGGCAGCTGGAAACACCATATATTTT

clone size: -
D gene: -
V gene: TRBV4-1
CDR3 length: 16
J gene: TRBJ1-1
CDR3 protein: CASSQDMGGGNTEAFF
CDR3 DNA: TGCGCCAGCAGCCAAGATATGGGGGGAGGGAACACTGAAGCTTTCTTT

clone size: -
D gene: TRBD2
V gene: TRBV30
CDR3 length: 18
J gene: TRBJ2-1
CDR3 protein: CAWSVNSGRITPWNEQFF
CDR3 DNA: TGTGCCTGGAGTGTAAATAGCGGGCGGATCACCCCTTGGAATGAGCAGTTCTTC

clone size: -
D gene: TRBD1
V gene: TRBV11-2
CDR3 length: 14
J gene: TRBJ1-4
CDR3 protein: CASSQDRGGEKLFF
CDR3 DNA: TGTGCCAGCAGCCAGGACAGGGGAGGAGAAAAACTGTTTTTT

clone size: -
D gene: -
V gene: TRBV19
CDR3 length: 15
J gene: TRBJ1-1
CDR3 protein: CASSIIGQMNTEAFF
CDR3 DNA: TGTGCCAGTAGTATAATTGGGCAGATGAACACTGAAGCTTTCTTT

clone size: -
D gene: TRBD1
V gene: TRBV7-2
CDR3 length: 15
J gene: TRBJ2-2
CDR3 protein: CASSSRTGATGELFF
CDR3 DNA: TGTGCCAGCAGCTCCAGGACAGGGGCCACCGGGGAGCTGTTTTTT

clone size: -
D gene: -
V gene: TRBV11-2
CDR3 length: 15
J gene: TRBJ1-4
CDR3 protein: CASSWAGAGGEKLFF
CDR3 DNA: TGTGCCAGCAGCTGGGCCGGGGCCGGTGGGGAAAAACTGTTTTTT

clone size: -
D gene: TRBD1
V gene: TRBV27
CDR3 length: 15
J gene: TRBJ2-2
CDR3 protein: CASRTTGFDTGELFF
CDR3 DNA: TGTGCCAGCAGGACGACAGGGTTTGACACCGGGGAGCTGTTTTTT

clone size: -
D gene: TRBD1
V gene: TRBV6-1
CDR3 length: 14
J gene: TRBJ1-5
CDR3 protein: CASRLGQFNQPQHF
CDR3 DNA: TGTGCCAGCAGACTGGGACAGTTCAATCAGCCCCAGCATTTT

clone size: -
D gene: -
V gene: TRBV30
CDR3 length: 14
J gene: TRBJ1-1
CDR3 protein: CAWSKSTPNTEAFF
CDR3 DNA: TGTGCCTGGAGTAAGTCGACCCCGAACACTGAAGCTTTCTTT

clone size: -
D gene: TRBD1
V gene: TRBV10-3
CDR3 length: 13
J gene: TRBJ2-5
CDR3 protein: CAIRAGGLETQYF
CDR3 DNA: TGTGCCATCAGGGCAGGGGGCCTGGAGACCCAGTACTTC

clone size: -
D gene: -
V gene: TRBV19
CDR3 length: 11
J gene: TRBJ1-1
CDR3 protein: CASSIGGKAFF
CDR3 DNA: TGTGCCAGTAGTATCGGGGGGAAAGCTTTCTTT

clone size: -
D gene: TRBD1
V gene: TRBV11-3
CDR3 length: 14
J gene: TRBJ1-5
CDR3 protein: CASSSQGAQQPQHF
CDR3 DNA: TGTGCCAGCAGCTCGCAGGGGGCTCAACAGCCCCAGCATTTT

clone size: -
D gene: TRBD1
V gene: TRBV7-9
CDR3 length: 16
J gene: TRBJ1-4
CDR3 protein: CASSLGQGLVNEKLFF
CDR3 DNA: TGTGCCAGCAGCCTGGGACAGGGGCTCGTGAATGAAAAACTGTTTTTT

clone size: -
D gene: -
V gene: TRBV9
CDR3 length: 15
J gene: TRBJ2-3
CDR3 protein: CASSVGEVRTDTQYF
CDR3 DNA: TGTGCCAGCAGCGTAGGAGAGGTTCGGACAGATACGCAGTATTTT

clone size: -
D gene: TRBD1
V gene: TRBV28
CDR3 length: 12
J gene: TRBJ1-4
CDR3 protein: CACRTGNEKLFF
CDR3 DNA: TGTGCCTGCCGGACAGGGAATGAAAAACTGTTTTTT

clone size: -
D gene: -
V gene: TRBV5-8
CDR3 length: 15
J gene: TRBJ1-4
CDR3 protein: CASSREGREGEKLFF
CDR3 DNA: TGTGCCAGCAGCCGCGAGGGGCGAGAGGGTGAAAAACTGTTTTTT

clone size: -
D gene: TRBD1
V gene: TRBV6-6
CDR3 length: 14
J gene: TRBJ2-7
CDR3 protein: CASSRGQGLGEQYF
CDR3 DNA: TGTGCCAGCAGTCGCGGACAGGGCCTCGGCGAGCAGTACTTC

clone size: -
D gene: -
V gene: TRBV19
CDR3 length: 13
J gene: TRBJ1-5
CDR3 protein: CASSPQEGQPQHF
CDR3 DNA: TGTGCCAGTTCTCCCCAGGAGGGCCAGCCCCAGCATTTT

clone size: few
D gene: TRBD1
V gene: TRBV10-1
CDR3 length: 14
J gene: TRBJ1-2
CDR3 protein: CASSESDRAYGYTF
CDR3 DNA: TGCGCCAGCAGTGAATCGGACAGGGCCTATGGCTACACCTTC

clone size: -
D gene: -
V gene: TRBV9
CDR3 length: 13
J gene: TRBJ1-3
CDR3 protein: CASSAEGGNTIYF
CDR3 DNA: TGTGCCAGCAGCGCCGAAGGTGGAAACACCATATATTTT

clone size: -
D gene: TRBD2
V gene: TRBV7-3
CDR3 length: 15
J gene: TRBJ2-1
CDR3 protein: CASSLGTSGNNEQFF
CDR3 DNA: TGTGCCAGCAGCTTAGGGACTAGCGGAAACAATGAGCAGTTCTTC

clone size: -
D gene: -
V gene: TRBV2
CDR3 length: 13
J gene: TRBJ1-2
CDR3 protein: CASSEGTGYGYTF
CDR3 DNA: TGTGCCAGCAGTGAAGGAACAGGGTATGGCTACACCTTC

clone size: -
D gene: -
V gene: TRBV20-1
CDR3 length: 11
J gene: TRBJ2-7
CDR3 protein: CSGSGEVEQYF
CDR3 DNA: TGCAGTGGATCAGGGGAGGTCGAGCAGTACTTC

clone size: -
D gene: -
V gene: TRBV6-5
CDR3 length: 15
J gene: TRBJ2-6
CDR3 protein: CASRDSGTGANVLTF
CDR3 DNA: TGTGCCAGCAGGGACAGTGGGACTGGGGCCAACGTCCTGACTTTC

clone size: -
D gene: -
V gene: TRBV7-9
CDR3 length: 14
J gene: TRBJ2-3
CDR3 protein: CASSLYNPTDTQYF
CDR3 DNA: TGTGCCAGCAGCTTATATAATCCCACAGATACGCAGTATTTT

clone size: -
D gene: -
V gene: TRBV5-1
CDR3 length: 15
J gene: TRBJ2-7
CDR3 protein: CASSPSPRPPHEQYF
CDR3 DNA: TGCGCCAGCAGCCCGAGCCCGAGACCGCCCCACGAGCAGTACTTC

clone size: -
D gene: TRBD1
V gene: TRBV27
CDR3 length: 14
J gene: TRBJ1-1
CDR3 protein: CASRGQGRGPEAFF
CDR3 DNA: TGTGCCAGCAGGGGACAGGGCAGAGGACCTGAAGCTTTCTTT

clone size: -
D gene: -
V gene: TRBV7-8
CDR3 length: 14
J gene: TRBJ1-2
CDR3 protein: CASSQTGQDYGYTF
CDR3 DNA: TGCGCCAGCAGCCAAACAGGGCAGGACTATGGCTACACCTTC

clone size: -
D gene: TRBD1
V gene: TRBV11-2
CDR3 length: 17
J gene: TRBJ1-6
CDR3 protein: CASSLRPNTGANSPLHF
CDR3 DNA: TGTGCCAGCAGCTTACGACCGAATACAGGGGCCAATTCACCCCTCCACTTT

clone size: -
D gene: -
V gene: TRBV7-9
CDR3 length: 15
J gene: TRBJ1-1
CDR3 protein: CASSLSATANTEAFF
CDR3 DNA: TGTGCCAGCAGCTTATCGGCGACTGCGAACACTGAAGCTTTCTTT

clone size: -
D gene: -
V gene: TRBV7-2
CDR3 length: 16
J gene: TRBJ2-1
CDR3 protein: CASSSGALASYNEQFF
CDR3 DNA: TGTGCCAGCAGCTCAGGGGCTCTAGCATCCTACAATGAGCAGTTCTTC

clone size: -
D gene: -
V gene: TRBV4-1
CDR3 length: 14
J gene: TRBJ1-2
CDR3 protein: CASSQERGNYGYTF
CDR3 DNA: TGCGCCAGCAGCCAAGAGCGGGGGAACTATGGCTACACCTTC

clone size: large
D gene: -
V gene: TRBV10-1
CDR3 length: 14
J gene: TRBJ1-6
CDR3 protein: CASSETGTNSPLHF
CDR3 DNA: TGCGCCAGCAGTGAGACGGGGACGAATTCACCCCTCCACTTT

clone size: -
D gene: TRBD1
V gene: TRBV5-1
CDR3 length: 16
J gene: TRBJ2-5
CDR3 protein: CASSLEGQGVGETQYF
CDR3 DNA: TGCGCCAGCAGCTTGGAAGGACAGGGGGTCGGAGAGACCCAGTACTTC

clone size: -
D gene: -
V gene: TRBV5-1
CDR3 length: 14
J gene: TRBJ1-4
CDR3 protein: CASSARGQDEKLFF
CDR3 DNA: TGCGCCAGCAGCGCCCGCGGTCAGGATGAAAAACTGTTTTTT

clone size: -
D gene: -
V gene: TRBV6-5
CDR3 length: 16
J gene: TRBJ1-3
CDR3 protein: CASSYPSRVTGNTIYF
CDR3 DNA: TGTGCCAGCAGTTACCCCTCCCGAGTCACTGGAAACACCATATATTTT

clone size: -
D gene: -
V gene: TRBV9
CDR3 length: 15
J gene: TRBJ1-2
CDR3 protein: CASSVEERGNYGYTF
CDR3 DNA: TGTGCCAGCAGCGTAGAGGAAAGGGGAAACTATGGCTACACCTTC

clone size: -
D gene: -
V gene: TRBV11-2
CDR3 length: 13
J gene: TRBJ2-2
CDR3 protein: CASRRGYTGELFF
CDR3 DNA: TGTGCCAGCAGACGGGGGTACACCGGGGAGCTGTTTTTT

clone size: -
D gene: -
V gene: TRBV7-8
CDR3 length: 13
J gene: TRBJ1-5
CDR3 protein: CASSLDGAQPQHF
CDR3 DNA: TGTGCCAGCAGCTTAGACGGGGCGCAGCCCCAGCATTTT

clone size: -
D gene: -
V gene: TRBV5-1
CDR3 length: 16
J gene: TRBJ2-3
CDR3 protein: CASSSSQGRVTDTQYF
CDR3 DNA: TGCGCCAGCAGCAGTTCACAGGGGAGGGTTACAGATACGCAGTATTTT

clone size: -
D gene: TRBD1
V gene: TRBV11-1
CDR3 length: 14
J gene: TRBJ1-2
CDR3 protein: CASSPGQGEYGYTF
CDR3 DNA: TGTGCCAGCAGCCCGGGACAGGGAGAATATGGCTACACCTTC

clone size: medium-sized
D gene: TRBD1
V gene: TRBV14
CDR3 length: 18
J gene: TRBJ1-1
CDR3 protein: CASSQPGTGGNMNTEAFF
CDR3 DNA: TGTGCCAGCAGCCAACCCGGGACAGGTGGGAACATGAACACTGAAGCTTTCTTT

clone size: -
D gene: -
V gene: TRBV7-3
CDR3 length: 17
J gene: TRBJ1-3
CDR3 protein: CASSLSGGTSSGNTIYF
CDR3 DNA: TGTGCCAGCAGCTTATCGGGGGGGACTAGCTCTGGAAACACCATATATTTT

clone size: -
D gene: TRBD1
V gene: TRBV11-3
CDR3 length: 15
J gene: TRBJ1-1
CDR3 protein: CASSSSGQGNTEAFF
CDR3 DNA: TGTGCCAGCAGCTCGTCGGGACAGGGGAACACTGAAGCTTTCTTT

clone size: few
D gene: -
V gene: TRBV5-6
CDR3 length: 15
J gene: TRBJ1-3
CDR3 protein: CASSLGRAPGNTIYF
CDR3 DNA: TGTGCCAGCAGCTTAGGCAGGGCCCCTGGAAACACCATATATTTT

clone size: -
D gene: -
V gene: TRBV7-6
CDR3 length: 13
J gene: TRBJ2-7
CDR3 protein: CASSPGLGYEQYF
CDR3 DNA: TGTGCCAGCAGCCCCGGCCTGGGCTACGAGCAGTACTTC

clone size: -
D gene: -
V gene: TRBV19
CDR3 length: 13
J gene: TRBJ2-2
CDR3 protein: CASSNSNTGELFF
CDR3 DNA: TGTGCCAGTAGTAACAGCAACACCGGGGAGCTGTTTTTT

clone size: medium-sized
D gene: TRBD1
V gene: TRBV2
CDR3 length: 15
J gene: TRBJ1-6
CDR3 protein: CASWGQDSYNSPLHF
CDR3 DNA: TGTGCCAGCTGGGGACAGGACTCCTATAATTCACCCCTCCACTTT

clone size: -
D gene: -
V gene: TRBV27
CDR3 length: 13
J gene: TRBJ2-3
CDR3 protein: CASSFRGADTQYF
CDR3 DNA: TGTGCCAGCAGTTTTCGGGGAGCAGATACGCAGTATTTT

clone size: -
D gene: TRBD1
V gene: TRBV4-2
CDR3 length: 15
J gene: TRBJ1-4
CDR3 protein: CASSQADRGLEKLFF
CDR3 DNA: TGTGCCAGCAGCCAGGCGGACAGGGGACTCGAAAAACTGTTTTTT